The clone carrying this T cell receptor beta chain has a count of ten or more. Alongside a J-beta primer mix, a sample-barcoded 5' primer served in a second PCR lasting about 7 to 11 cycles. TCRdb re-called the 5' RACE reads with MiXCR, one entry per CDR3 protein. This table has under 800,000 distinct CDR3 sequences, around 21% appearing once. The sample comes from a study of blood T cells in healthy people across ages. V lost 0 bases to trimming and J lost 2 bases, with 12 bases between them. This CDR3 comprises 15 residues. Per germline, CDR1 DFQATT and CDR2 SNEGSKA (reference sequence). Sequenced material: blood. The receptor's source is a man between 65 and 85 years old in good health. This chain links TRBV20-1 with TRBJ2-3; weak D call: TRBD2 (7 bases). CDR3 nucleotide sequence: TGCAGTGCTAGAGAAGCGGGGACAACCACAGATACGCAGTATTTT. Amino acids: CSAREAGTTTDTQYF.